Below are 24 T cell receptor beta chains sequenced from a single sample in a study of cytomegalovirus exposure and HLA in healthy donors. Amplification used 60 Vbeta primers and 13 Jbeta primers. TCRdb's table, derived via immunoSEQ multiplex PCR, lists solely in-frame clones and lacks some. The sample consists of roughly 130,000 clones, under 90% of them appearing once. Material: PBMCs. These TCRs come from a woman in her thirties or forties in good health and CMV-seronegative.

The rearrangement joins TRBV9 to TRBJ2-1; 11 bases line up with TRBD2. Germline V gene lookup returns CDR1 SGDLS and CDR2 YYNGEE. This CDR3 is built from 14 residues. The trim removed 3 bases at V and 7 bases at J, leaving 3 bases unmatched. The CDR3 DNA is TGTGCCAGCAGCGCGACTAGCGGGATAAATGAGCAGTTCTTC. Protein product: CASSATSGINEQFF.

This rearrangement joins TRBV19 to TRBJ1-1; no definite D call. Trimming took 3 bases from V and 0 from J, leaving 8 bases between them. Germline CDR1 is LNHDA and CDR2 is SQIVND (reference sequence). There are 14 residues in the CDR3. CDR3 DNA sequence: TGTGCCAGTAGTATTCGGGTCCTGAACACTGAAGCTTTCTTT. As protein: CASSIRVLNTEAFF.

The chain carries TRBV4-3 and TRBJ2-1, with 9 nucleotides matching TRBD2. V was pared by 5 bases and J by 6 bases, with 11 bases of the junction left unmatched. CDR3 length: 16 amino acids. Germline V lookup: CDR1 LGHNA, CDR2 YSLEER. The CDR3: CASSRGGTSPINEQFF. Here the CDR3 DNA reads TGCGCCAGCAGCAGGGGGGGGACTAGCCCCATCAATGAGCAGTTCTTC.

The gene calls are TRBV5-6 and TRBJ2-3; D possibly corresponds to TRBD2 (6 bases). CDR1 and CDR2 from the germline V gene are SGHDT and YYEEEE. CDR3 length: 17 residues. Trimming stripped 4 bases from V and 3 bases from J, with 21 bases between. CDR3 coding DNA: TGTGCCAGCAGCACCCTTAGGGGAGGCCCCGAGACAGATACGCAGTATTTT. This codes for CASSTLRGGPETDTQYF.

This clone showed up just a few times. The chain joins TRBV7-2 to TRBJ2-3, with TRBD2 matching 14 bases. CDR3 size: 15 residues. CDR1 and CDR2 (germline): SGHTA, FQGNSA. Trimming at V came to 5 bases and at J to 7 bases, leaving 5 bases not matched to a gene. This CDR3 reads CASSPGLAGGNTQYF. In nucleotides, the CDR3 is TGTGCCAGCAGCCCAGGACTAGCGGGGGGTAATACGCAGTATTTT.

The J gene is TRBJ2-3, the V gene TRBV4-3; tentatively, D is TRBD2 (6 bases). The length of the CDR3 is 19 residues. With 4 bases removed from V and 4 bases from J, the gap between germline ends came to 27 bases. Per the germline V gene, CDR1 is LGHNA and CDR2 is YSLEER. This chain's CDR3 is CASSPNGGQGPTRPDTQYF. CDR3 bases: TGCGCCAGCAGCCCGAACGGGGGTCAAGGGCCAACCCGACCAGATACGCAGTATTTT.

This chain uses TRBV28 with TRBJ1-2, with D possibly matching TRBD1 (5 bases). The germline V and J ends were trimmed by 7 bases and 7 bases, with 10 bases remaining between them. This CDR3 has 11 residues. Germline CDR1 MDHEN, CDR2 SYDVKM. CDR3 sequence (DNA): TGTGCCAGCATCTCCGGGGGTGGCTACACCTTC. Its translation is CASISGGGYTF.

This CDR3 is CASSAAGTAVTDTQYF. Written as DNA, the CDR3 is TGTGCCAGCAGCGCCGCCGGGACAGCGGTCACAGATACGCAGTATTTT. The chain has TRBV7-2 and TRBJ2-3; 7 positions agree with TRBD1. CDR1 is SGHTA, CDR2 FQGNSA, per germline. This CDR3 has 16 residues. The J segment lost 2 bases and the V segment lost 5 bases, leaving 10 bases of the junction unmatched.

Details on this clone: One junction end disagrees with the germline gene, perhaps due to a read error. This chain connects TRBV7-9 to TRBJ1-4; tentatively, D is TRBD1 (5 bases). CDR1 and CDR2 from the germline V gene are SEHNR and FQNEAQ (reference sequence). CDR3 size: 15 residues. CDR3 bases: TGTTCCAGCAGCTCCGGACAACAGGCAAATGAAAAACTGTTTTTT. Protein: CSSSSGQQANEKLFF.

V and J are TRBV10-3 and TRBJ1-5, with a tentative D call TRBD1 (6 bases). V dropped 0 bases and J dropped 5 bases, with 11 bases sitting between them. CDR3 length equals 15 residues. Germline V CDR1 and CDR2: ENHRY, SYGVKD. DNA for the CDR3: TGTGCCATCAGTGAGTCTGGACAGCGCGATCAGCCCCAGCATTTT. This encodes CAISESGQRDQPQHF.

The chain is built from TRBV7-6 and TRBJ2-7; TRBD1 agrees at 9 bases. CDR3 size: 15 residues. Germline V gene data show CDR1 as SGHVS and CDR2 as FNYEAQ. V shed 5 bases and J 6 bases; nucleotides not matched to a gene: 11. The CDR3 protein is CASSNTPGQGSEQYF. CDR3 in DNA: TGTGCCAGCAGCAACACCCCGGGACAGGGATCCGAGCAGTACTTC.

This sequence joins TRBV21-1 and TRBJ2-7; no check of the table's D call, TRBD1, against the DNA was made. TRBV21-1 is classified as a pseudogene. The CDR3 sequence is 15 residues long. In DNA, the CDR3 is TGTGCCAGCAGCAAAGCGCCCGAAAGTAATGGGCCGCAGTACTTC. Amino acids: CASSKAPESNGPQYF.

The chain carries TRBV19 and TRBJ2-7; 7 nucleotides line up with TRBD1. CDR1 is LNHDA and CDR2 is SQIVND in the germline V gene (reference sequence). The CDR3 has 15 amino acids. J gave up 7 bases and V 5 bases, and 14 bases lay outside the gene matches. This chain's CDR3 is CASSSPEGAAREQYF. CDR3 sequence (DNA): TGTGCCAGTAGTTCCCCCGAGGGGGCAGCGAGGGAGCAGTACTTC.

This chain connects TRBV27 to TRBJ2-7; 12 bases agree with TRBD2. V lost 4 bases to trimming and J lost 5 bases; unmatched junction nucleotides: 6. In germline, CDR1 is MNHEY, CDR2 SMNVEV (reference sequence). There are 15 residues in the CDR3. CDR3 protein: CASSSRTSGIDEQYF. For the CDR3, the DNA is TGTGCCAGCAGTTCGCGGACTAGCGGGATCGACGAGCAGTACTTC.

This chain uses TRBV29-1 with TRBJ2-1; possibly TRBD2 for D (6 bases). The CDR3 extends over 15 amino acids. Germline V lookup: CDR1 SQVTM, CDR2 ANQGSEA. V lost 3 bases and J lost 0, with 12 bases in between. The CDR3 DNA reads TGCAGCGTTGAGGAGGGCGGAAGCTCCTACAATGAGCAGTTCTTC. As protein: CSVEEGGSSYNEQFF.

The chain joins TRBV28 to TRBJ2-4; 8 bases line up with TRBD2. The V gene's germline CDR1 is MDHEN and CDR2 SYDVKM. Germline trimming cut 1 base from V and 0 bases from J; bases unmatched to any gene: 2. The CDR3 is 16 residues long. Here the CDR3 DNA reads TGTGCCAGCAGTTTATTAGCGGGACTAGCCAAAAACATTCAGTACTTC. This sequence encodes CASSLLAGLAKNIQYF.

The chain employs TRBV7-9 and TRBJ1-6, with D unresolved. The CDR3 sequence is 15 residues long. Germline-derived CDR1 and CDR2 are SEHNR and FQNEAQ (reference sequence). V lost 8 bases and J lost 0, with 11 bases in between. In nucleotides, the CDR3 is TGTGCCAGCTCCAATTTGAGCTCCTATAATTCACCCCTCCACTTT. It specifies CASSNLSSYNSPLHF. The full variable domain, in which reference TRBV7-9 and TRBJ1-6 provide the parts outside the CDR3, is DTGVSQNPRHKITKRGQNVTFRCDPISEHNRLYWYRQTLGQGPEFLTYFQNEAQLEKSRLLSDRFSAERPKGSFSTLEIQRTEQGDSAMYLCASSNLSSYNSPLHFGNGTRLTVT.

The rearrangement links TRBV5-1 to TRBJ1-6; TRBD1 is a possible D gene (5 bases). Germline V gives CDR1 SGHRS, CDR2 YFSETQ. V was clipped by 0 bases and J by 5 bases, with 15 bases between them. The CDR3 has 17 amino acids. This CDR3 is CASSLEIRVGNNSPLHF. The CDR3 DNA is TGCGCCAGCAGCTTGGAGATCAGGGTGGGCAATAATTCACCCCTCCACTTT.

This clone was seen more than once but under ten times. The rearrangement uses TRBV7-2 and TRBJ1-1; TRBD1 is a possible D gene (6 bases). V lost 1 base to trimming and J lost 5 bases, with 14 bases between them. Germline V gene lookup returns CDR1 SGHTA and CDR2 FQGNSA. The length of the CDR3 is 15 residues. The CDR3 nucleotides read TGTGCCAGCAGCTTAGAGGCAGGGAGGGGGACTGAAGCTTTCTTT. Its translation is CASSLEAGRGTEAFF.

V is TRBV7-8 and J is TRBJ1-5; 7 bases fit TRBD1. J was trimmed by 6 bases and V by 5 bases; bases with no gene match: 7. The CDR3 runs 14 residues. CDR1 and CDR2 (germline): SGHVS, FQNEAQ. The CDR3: CASSGTGVPQPQHF. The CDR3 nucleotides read TGTGCCAGCAGCGGTACAGGGGTTCCTCAGCCCCAGCATTTT.

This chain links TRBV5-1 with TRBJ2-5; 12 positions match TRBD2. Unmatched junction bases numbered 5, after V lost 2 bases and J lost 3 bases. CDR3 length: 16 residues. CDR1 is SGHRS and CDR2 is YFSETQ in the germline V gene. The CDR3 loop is CASSFELAGGEETQYF. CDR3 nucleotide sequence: TGCGCCAGCAGCTTCGAACTAGCGGGGGGAGAAGAGACCCAGTACTTC. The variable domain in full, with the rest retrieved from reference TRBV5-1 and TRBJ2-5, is KAGVTQTPRYLIKTRGQQVTLSCSPISGHRSVSWYQQTPGQGLQFLFEYFSETQRNKGNFPGRFSGRQFSNSRSEMNVSTLELGDSALYLCASSFELAGGEETQYFGPGTRLLVL.

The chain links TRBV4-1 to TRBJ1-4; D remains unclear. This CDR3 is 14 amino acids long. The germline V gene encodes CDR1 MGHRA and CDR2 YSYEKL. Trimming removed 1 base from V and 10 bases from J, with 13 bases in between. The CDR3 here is CASSQVVTRGKLFF. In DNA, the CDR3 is TGCGCCAGCAGCCAAGTGGTCACCCGCGGAAAACTGTTTTTT.

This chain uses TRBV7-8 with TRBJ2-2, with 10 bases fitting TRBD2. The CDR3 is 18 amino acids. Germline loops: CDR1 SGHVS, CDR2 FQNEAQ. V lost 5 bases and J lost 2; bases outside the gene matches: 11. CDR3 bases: TGTGCCAGCAGCACCAGCTCAGCGGGGGGGCACAACACCGGGGAGCTGTTTTTT. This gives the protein CASSTSSAGGHNTGELFF.

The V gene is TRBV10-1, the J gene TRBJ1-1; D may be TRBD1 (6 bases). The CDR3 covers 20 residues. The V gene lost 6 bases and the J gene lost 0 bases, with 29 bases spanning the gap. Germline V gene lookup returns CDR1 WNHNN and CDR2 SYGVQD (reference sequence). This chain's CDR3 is CASRGGHFTGGGIMNTEAFF. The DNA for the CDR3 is TGCGCCAGCAGGGGGGGCCACTTTACGGGGGGCGGCATAATGAACACTGAAGCTTTCTTT.